The 26 T cell receptor beta chains below all came from one sample that was sequenced in a study of regulatory T cells in long-lasting Graves disease. The authors built TCR beta libraries using iRepertoire HTBI primers and Arm-PCR of CDR3 regions. In TCRdb, the multiplex PCR reads were re-called with MiXCR into one record per CDR3 protein. The sample consists of 700,000 or so distinct CDR3 sequences, around 30% of them appearing once. Time point noted: persistent/refractory GD, antithyroid drugs over 5 years with positive TRAb. Following extraction of RNA from PBMCs, that RNA was used to make the TCR library. The sequencing used peripheral blood mononuclear cells (PBMCs), collected when the disease was refractory, from a patient treated with antithyroid drugs. Receptor source: a female donor with Graves disease.

Only a few counts were recorded for this clonotype. V is TRBV27 and J is TRBJ2-5; 11 bases line up with TRBD2. V was clipped by 4 bases and J by 5 bases; unmatched bases: 6. This CDR3 spans 15 amino acids. Germline V gene sequence: CDR1 MNHEY, CDR2 SMNVEV (reference sequence). CDR3 region: CASSSRLAGLETQYF. The CDR3 DNA reads as TGTGCCAGCAGTTCTAGACTAGCGGGATTGGAGACCCAGTACTTC.

This clonotype was seen only a few times. This rearrangement joins TRBV12-3 or TRBV12-4 to TRBJ1-3; 10 positions agree with TRBD1. The V gene end was trimmed by 7 bases and the J gene end by 4 bases; junction bases not matched to a gene: 4. The CDR3 length is 14 residues. CDR3 amino acids: CASNLGQGGNTIYF. DNA for the CDR3: TGTGCCAGCAACCTGGGACAGGGGGGAAACACCATATATTTT.

J is TRBJ1-5 and V is TRBV4-2, with no clear D. V lost 0 bases and J 2 bases, leaving 11 bases between the germline ends. The germline CDR1 and CDR2 sequences are LGHNA and YNFKEQ. The CDR3 totals 16 residues. CDR3 loop: CASSQDVGFRNQPQHF. The CDR3 nucleotides are TGTGCCAGCAGCCAAGATGTTGGATTTCGCAATCAGCCCCAGCATTTT.

This clonotype was observed many times. The chain is built from TRBV27 and TRBJ1-1; D remains unclear. CDR3 size: 15 residues. V was clipped by 2 bases and J by 1 base, with 11 bases between them. Looked up from germline, CDR1 is MNHEY and CDR2 is SMNVEV (reference sequence). The CDR3 is CASSLNPAPNTEAFF. The CDR3 coding sequence is TGTGCCAGCAGTTTAAACCCAGCTCCGAACACTGAAGCTTTCTTT.

The chain employs TRBV6-1 and TRBJ1-2; no clear D. Germline CDR1 MNHNS, CDR2 SASEGT. Trimming shortened V by 7 bases and J by 3 bases, and 12 bases separated the two germline ends. This CDR3 has 13 residues. CDR3 in amino acids: CASTRTADYGYTF. CDR3 sequence (DNA): TGTGCCAGCACCCGGACCGCGGACTATGGCTACACCTTC.

The chain combines TRBV20-1 with TRBJ2-5; a possible D gene is TRBD1 (7 bases). The V end was cut by 6 bases, the J end by 5 bases, with 16 bases between. The CDR3 loop spans 13 amino acids. Per the germline V gene, CDR1 is DFQATT and CDR2 is SNEGSKA (reference sequence). Here the CDR3 DNA reads TGCAGTGCCAGGGGGGAGGAACCCGAGACCCAGTACTTC. The encoded protein is CSARGEEPETQYF.

This clonotype was found a few times. The rearrangement links TRBV6-1 to TRBJ2-7; D may correspond to TRBD1 or TRBD2 (6 bases each). Trimming removed 0 bases from V and 6 bases from J, with 15 bases in between. CDR1 is MNHNS and CDR2 is SASEGT in the germline V gene. This CDR3 is built from 15 residues. The CDR3 bases are TGTGCCAGCAGTGAAGCTGGGGGGCGCAGTACCGAGCAGTACTTC. Its translation: CASSEAGGRSTEQYF.

This chain connects TRBV7-9 to TRBJ1-1, with 7 bases lining up with TRBD1. The CDR3 covers 15 residues. The germline CDR1 and CDR2 sequences are SEHNR and FQNEAQ (reference sequence). V shed 4 bases, J shed 2 bases, and the junction held 7 bases outside the gene matches. The CDR3 DNA is TGTGCCAGCAGCTATCGACAGGGTGGAAACACTGAAGCTTTCTTT. Translation: CASSYRQGGNTEAFF.

V is TRBV11-2 and J is TRBJ1-2; TRBD1 aligns across 7 bases. Germline assignment: CDR1 SGHAT and CDR2 FQNNGV. The junction had 8 bases not matched to a gene; V was cut back by 3 bases and J by 4 bases. This CDR3 has 15 amino acids. The CDR3 loop reads CASSLGQKAPYGYTF. In DNA, the CDR3 is TGTGCCAGCAGCTTGGGACAGAAAGCCCCCTATGGCTACACCTTC.

This clonotype was counted only a few times. CDR3 protein: CASSDEGGWTEAFF. CDR3 coding DNA: TGTGCCAGCAGTGACGAGGGAGGATGGACTGAAGCTTTCTTT. This sequence joins TRBV2 and TRBJ1-1; no reliable D call. There are 14 residues in the CDR3. V lost 3 bases and J lost 5, with 13 bases in between. The germline V gene encodes CDR1 SNHLY and CDR2 FYNNEI.

The gene calls are TRBV6-1 and TRBJ2-1; TRBD2 aligns across 7 bases. J lost 6 bases, V lost 0 bases, and 2 bases had no gene match. CDR1 and CDR2 (germline): MNHNS, SASEGT. CDR3 length: 14 amino acids. CDR3 sequence: CASSEAGGPNEQFF. The CDR3 DNA reads TGTGCCAGCAGTGAAGCGGGAGGGCCCAATGAGCAGTTCTTC.

A note on this clonotype: The junction shows a germline mismatch at one end, possibly a read error. The CDR3 sequence: CASSLLGVRTEALF. As DNA, the CDR3 is TGTGCCAGCAGTTTATTGGGGGTAAGAACTGAAGCTCTCTTT. The J gene is TRBJ1-1, the V gene TRBV28, with D possibly matching TRBD1 (5 bases). Germline assignment: CDR1 MDHEN and CDR2 SYDVKM. There are 14 residues in the CDR3.

The chain has TRBV18 and TRBJ1-2; the match to TRBD1 covers 8 bases. The CDR3 is made up of 15 amino acids. The germline V gene encodes CDR1 KGHSH and CDR2 LQKENI. With V trimmed by 4 bases and J by 4 bases, 8 bases remained unmatched. The CDR3 bases are TGTGCCAGCTCACTGGCAGGGGGCCCGGGCTATGGCTACACCTTC. Translation: CASSLAGGPGYGYTF.

This clonotype was picked up a small number of times. The gene calls are TRBV20-1 and TRBJ1-1; perhaps TRBD1 as D (6 bases). The CDR3 has 11 amino acids. V lost 5 bases and J lost 6, with 10 bases in between. Germline values: CDR1 DFQATT, CDR2 SNEGSKA (reference sequence). The CDR3 nucleotides are TGCAGTGCTGACCGGGGGCCTGAAGCTTTCTTT. This translates into CSADRGPEAFF.

This clonotype was observed a few times. V gene TRBV11-2 combines with J gene TRBJ2-7; 10 bases agree with TRBD1. CDR1 and CDR2 (germline): SGHAT, FQNNGV. V was clipped by 3 bases and J by 6 bases; unmatched bases: 5. The CDR3 is 14 residues long. The DNA for the CDR3 is TGTGCCAGCAGCTTCGGACAGGGGGAATTCGAGCAGTACTTC. It encodes CASSFGQGEFEQYF.

The chain recombines TRBV2 with TRBJ2-7, with TRBD2 as a possible D gene (6 bases). The V gene lost 11 bases and the J gene lost 7 bases, with 24 bases spanning the gap. The germline gives CDR1 SNHLY, CDR2 FYNNEI. This CDR3 is built from 14 residues. Here the CDR3 DNA reads TGTGCCGGGGCTGGGACTTACAGCATCGGGGAGCAGTACTTC. Protein product: CAGAGTYSIGEQYF.

The chain couples TRBV27 to TRBJ1-5, with 7 bases matching TRBD1. CDR1 is MNHEY, CDR2 SMNVEV, per germline (reference sequence). The CDR3 totals 19 residues. V lost 3 bases, J lost 3 bases, and 17 bases stayed unmatched. This CDR3 is CASSFPHLDRELFNQPQHF. Written as DNA, the CDR3 is TGTGCCAGCAGTTTTCCCCACCTCGACAGGGAGTTGTTCAATCAGCCCCAGCATTTT.

Ten or more counts support this clonotype. The genes are TRBV12-3 or TRBV12-4 and TRBJ2-7, with TRBD1 identical over 7 bases. Germline trimming cut 5 bases from V and 6 bases from J; bases unmatched to any gene: 4. This CDR3 contains 12 residues. This CDR3 reads CASSAGTVEQYF. The CDR3 nucleotides read TGTGCCAGCAGTGCCGGGACAGTCGAGCAGTACTTC.

In this sample, this clonotype turned up many times. The CDR3 spells CSARDPLGTEAFF. The CDR3 bases are TGCAGTGCTAGAGACCCTTTGGGGACTGAAGCTTTCTTT. V gene TRBV20-1 combines with J gene TRBJ1-1; D is uncertain. Per germline, CDR1 DFQATT and CDR2 SNEGSKA (reference sequence). The V and J ends lost 0 bases and 5 bases respectively, with 10 bases between them. CDR3 size: 13 residues.

The sample holds many counts of this clonotype. The chain carries TRBV6-1 and TRBJ1-6; maybe TRBD1 (6 bases). CDR1 is MNHNS and CDR2 is SASEGT in the germline V gene. There are 13 residues in the CDR3. The V and J ends lost 7 bases and 3 bases respectively, with 7 bases between them. The CDR3 sequence is CASNRDYNSPLHF. The CDR3 nucleotides read TGTGCCAGCAACAGGGACTATAATTCACCCCTCCACTTT.

This clonotype was recorded many times. This chain connects TRBV28 to TRBJ1-1; 9 positions match TRBD1. CDR3 length equals 13 residues. Trimming cost V 10 bases and J 5 bases; bases outside gene matches: 8. Germline V gene data show CDR1 as MDHEN and CDR2 as SYDVKM. The CDR3: CATFRDRVTEAFF. The DNA for the CDR3 is TGTGCCACATTCCGGGACAGGGTAACTGAAGCTTTCTTT. Looking up the rest from reference TRBV28 and TRBJ1-1 gives the full variable domain: DVKVTQSSRYLVKRTGEKVFLECVQDMDHENMFWYRQDPGLGLRLIYFSYDVKMKEKGDIPEGYSVSREKKERFSLILESASTNQTSMYLCATFRDRVTEAFFGQGTRLTVV.

This clonotype was seen many times. The V and J genes are TRBV2 and TRBJ1-1, with 8 nucleotides matching TRBD1. This CDR3 contains 13 residues. Germline-derived CDR1 and CDR2 are SNHLY and FYNNEI. J was trimmed by 5 bases and V by 1 base; bases with no gene match: 0. CDR3 nucleotide sequence: TGTGCCAGCAGTGAAGGACAGGGGACTGAAGCTTTCTTT. Its protein is CASSEGQGTEAFF.

CDR3 residues: CATSPGTHNQPQHF. DNA of the CDR3: TGTGCCACCAGTCCCGGGACACACAATCAGCCCCAGCATTTT. The rearrangement links TRBV15 to TRBJ1-5, with a tentative D call TRBD1 (6 bases). Trimming removed 6 bases from V and 3 bases from J, with 12 bases in between. Germline V gives CDR1 LNHNV, CDR2 YYDKDF (reference sequence). The CDR3 contains 14 residues. Together with reference TRBV15 and TRBJ1-5, the CDR3 gives the full variable domain: DAMVIQNPRYQVTQFGKPVTLSCSQTLNHNVMYWYQQKSSQAPKLLFHYYDKDFNNEADTPDNFQSRRPNTSFCFLDIRSPGLGDTAMYLCATSPGTHNQPQHFGDGTRLSIL.

Only a few counts were recorded for this clonotype. This chain connects TRBV20-1 to TRBJ2-7, with D possibly matching TRBD2 (5 bases). Germline-derived CDR1 and CDR2 are DFQATT and SNEGSKA (reference sequence). The CDR3 covers 14 residues. Trimming removed 3 bases from V and 5 bases from J, with 17 bases in between. The DNA for the CDR3 is TGCAGTGCTAGTCGGTCAGGATTGCGGGACGAGCAGTACTTC. Translating gives CSASRSGLRDEQYF.

This chain connects TRBV7-3 to TRBJ1-1; D remains ambiguous. V was pared by 6 bases and J by 3 bases, with 5 bases between. CDR3 size: 11 residues. Germline loops: CDR1 SGHTA, CDR2 FQGTGA. DNA of the CDR3: TGTGCCAGCAGACATGACACTGAAGCTTTCTTT. It codes for CASRHDTEAFF.

The chain recombines TRBV25-1 with TRBJ1-2; D gene uncertain. The V and J ends lost 3 bases and 4 bases respectively, with 12 bases between them. Looked up from germline, CDR1 is MGHDK and CDR2 is SYGVNS. The CDR3 covers 14 residues. The CDR3 bases are TGTGCCAGCAGTGAGCCGGGTCTGGGCTATGGCTACACCTTC. Translation: CASSEPGLGYGYTF.